Listed below are T cell receptor beta chains from one sample, sequenced in a study of blood T cell repertoires in COVID-19. Some clones are missing from TCRdb's copy, which holds only in-frame ones; the method was immunoSEQ multiplex PCR. The data show under 50,000 clones, 88% seen once. The material sequenced was peripheral blood. The origin of the receptors is a man aged 70-80 years with active COVID-19. The CDR3 runs from the conserved cysteine through the conserved F or W. The order of the fields is V gene, clone size, D gene, J gene, CDR3 DNA, CDR3 protein. D genes are given only for firm matches. Size tells how often a clone was seen (once, few, many) or the class of an expanded clone, and some rows leave it out.

v_call: TRBV5-1
clone_size: few
d_call: TRBD1
j_call: TRBJ1-4
cdr3_nt: TGCGCCAGCAGCATCGGGACAGGGGGGGAAAAACTGTTTTTT
cdr3_aa: CASSIGTGGEKLFF

v_call: TRBV30
clone_size: -
d_call: TRBD1
j_call: TRBJ1-1
cdr3_nt: TGTGCCTGGAGCCCCAAGGGGACAGGGGACACTGAAGCTTTCTTT
cdr3_aa: CAWSPKGTGDTEAFF

v_call: TRBV19
clone_size: -
d_call: TRBD1
j_call: TRBJ2-7
cdr3_nt: TGTGCCAGTAGTATGGGAACAGGGGGAATTTACGAGCAGTACTTC
cdr3_aa: CASSMGTGGIYEQYF

v_call: TRBV5-1
clone_size: -
d_call: TRBD2
j_call: TRBJ2-7
cdr3_nt: TGCGCCAGCAGCCCAGATATAGCGGGTCTTAAGCTGTACGAGCAGTACTTC
cdr3_aa: CASSPDIAGLKLYEQYF

v_call: TRBV4-2
clone_size: -
d_call: TRBD2
j_call: TRBJ2-2
cdr3_nt: TGTGCCAGCAGGGCTAGCGGGAGTTCCACCGGGGAGCTGTTTTTT
cdr3_aa: CASRASGSSTGELFF

v_call: TRBV20-1
clone_size: -
d_call: -
j_call: TRBJ1-4
cdr3_nt: TGCAGTGCTAGTCCCCCAGGGCGAGGCGAAAAACTGTTTTTT
cdr3_aa: CSASPPGRGEKLFF

v_call: TRBV19
clone_size: -
d_call: TRBD1
j_call: TRBJ1-3
cdr3_nt: TGTGCCAGTAGGACACAGGGGGTACAAGGAAACACCATATATTTT
cdr3_aa: CASRTQGVQGNTIYF

v_call: TRBV4-3
clone_size: -
d_call: -
j_call: TRBJ2-2
cdr3_nt: TGCGCCAGCAGCCAAGCCCCCAGGGGAACCACCGGGGAGCTGTTTTTT
cdr3_aa: CASSQAPRGTTGELFF

v_call: TRBV15
clone_size: -
d_call: -
j_call: TRBJ1-6
cdr3_nt: TGTGCCACCAGCAGAGATCACAGGAATTCACCCCTCCACTTT
cdr3_aa: CATSRDHRNSPLHF

v_call: TRBV7-2
clone_size: -
d_call: -
j_call: TRBJ2-5
cdr3_nt: TGTGCCAGCAGCTTAGGCCGACTGCGGGAGACCCAGTACTTC
cdr3_aa: CASSLGRLRETQYF

v_call: TRBV6-2/TRBV6-3
clone_size: -
d_call: -
j_call: TRBJ2-3
cdr3_nt: TGTGCCAGCAGTTACTCGAACGAGGCAGATACGCAGTATTTT
cdr3_aa: CASSYSNEADTQYF

v_call: TRBV4-3
clone_size: -
d_call: TRBD2
j_call: TRBJ2-5
cdr3_nt: TGCGCCAGCAGGCCGGGGGCTAGCGGGAGGGCCGGGGAGACCCAGTACTTC
cdr3_aa: CASRPGASGRAGETQYF

v_call: TRBV25-1
clone_size: -
d_call: -
j_call: TRBJ2-2
cdr3_nt: TGTGCCAGCACCTACGATTCGTTCGGGGAGCTGTTTTTT
cdr3_aa: CASTYDSFGELFF

v_call: TRBV28
clone_size: -
d_call: -
j_call: TRBJ1-5
cdr3_nt: TGTGCCAGCAGTTTTCAGCAGGGCCATCAGCCCCAGCATTTT
cdr3_aa: CASSFQQGHQPQHF

v_call: TRBV6-2/TRBV6-3
clone_size: -
d_call: TRBD1
j_call: TRBJ2-7
cdr3_nt: TGTGCCAGCAGTTGCCCCCCCGAGGGGGCGTGTGAGCAGTACTTC
cdr3_aa: CASSCPPEGACEQYF

v_call: TRBV18
clone_size: -
d_call: -
j_call: TRBJ1-3
cdr3_nt: TGTGCCAGCCAACATTCAATATCTGGAAACACCATATATTTT
cdr3_aa: CASQHSISGNTIYF

v_call: TRBV19
clone_size: -
d_call: -
j_call: TRBJ2-1
cdr3_nt: TGTGCCAGTATGTGGAGGGGAGGAGGCTCCTACAATGAGCAGTTCTTC
cdr3_aa: CASMWRGGGSYNEQFF

v_call: TRBV12-3/TRBV12-4
clone_size: once
d_call: TRBD2
j_call: TRBJ2-1
cdr3_nt: TGTGCCAGCAGTCTGGTCGGACTAGCGGGGGAGTTCTTC
cdr3_aa: CASSLVGLAGEFF